This T cell receptor (beta chain) is from a study of T-cell memory formation after mild COVID-19. V gave up 4 bases and J gave up 0 bases, with 6 bases separating them. The CDR3 has 14 residues. Germline CDR1 reads KGHDR; CDR2 reads SFDVKD. Using its own MiXCR run on the 5' RACE reads, TCRdb lists one record per CDR3 protein. The repertoire holds roughly 450,000 distinct CDR3 sequences, with roughly 18% as singletons. Source material: PBMCs or a T cell subset sorted from them (not recorded which). This receptor was obtained from an adult woman who had mild COVID-19 (a few samples of this study predate the infection). Cell type and time point are not known. The chain is built from TRBV24-1 and TRBJ1-5; D gene uncertain. The CDR3 bases are TGTGCCACCAGTGACTTCTATAGCAATCAGCCCCAGCATTTT. It codes for CATSDFYSNQPQHF.